The rows below give T cell receptor beta chains drawn from one sample of a study of T cells in narcolepsy. This table comes from immunoSEQ multiplex PCR, and its TCRdb copy is limited to in-frame clones, with some not included. In the table there are fewer than 25,000 clones, 65% to 90% of which are singletons. Sequencing input: memory (CD45RA-) CD4+ T cells from blood. All receptors come from a human donor in good health. Each CDR3 is given with its conserved first and last residue.

CDR3aa,len,v_gene
CASHGSGYSNQPQHF,15,TRBV28
CAWSPLAGRETQYF,14,TRBV30
CSVGTVPYEQYF,12,TRBV29-1
CASSSTFTGRHTEAFF,16,TRBV5-1
CASSQDLSGTGLSYEQYF,18,TRBV4-2
CASSPRSGRTSYEQYF,16,TRBV7-9
CASSHRDRAYNEQFF,15,TRBV4-1
CASSFGTSGSTDTQYF,16,TRBV7-9
CASSMEAGDYTGELFF,16,TRBV2
CSARDSGRKFF,11,TRBV20-1
CASALLSLQGSPYEQYF,17,TRBV28
CATSRERAGLNSPLHF,16,TRBV15
CASSLAGAGGEQYF,14,TRBV5-1
CASSLGGSFQETQYF,15,TRBV28
CASSSPSGGVQYF,13,TRBV7-2
CASSLGQGETIYF,13,TRBV5-4
CASSLFGGASYNEQFF,16,TRBV7-8
CASSKGNSGRAGGELFF,17,TRBV21-1
CASSLSLAGAGNIQYF,16,TRBV28
CASKGDRGLNQPQHF,15,TRBV19
CASSPGLQETQYF,13,TRBV18
CASSSTTGQETQYF,14,TRBV6-1
CASSPGGWDGYTF,13,TRBV27
CASRMDSSGANVLTF,15,TRBV6-1
CASSGVGRQEKLFF,14,TRBV5-5
CASSRTNTEAFF,12,TRBV7-8
CASSSTYEQYF,11,TRBV25-1
CASSWNAGNEQFF,13,TRBV28
CASSDLAGAIAKNIQYF,17,TRBV6-1
CASSSPYEQYF,11,TRBV7-8
CASSLDLRSESRYEQYF,17,TRBV5-6
CASSGGGSAKNIQYF,15,TRBV10-2
CASRYVVGLFPRGTEAFF,18,TRBV12-2
CASSLGRAGSVYEQYF,16,TRBV11-2
CASSRPGKTLMNTEAFF,17,TRBV19
CASSLETRASYNEQFF,16,TRBV5-1
CASSYGASGVDTQYF,15,TRBV6-5
CSVDSGYTF,9,TRBV29-1
CASSHGDRASNEQFF,15,TRBV4-2
CASSLSARGGPRLNSPLHF,19,TRBV27
CASSSGQGVESTIYF,15,TRBV18
CAWNRGRNTGELFF,14,TRBV30
CASKGDGDSYEQYF,14,TRBV6-9
CASSPSPTTNEKLFF,15,TRBV9
CASSPVVYEQYF,12,TRBV6-1
CASSQGPTQYF,11,TRBV25-1
CASSPLPQATYEQYF,15,TRBV18
CASSLEGTGDQPQHF,15,TRBV5-1
CASGEGLLEPYNEQFF,16,TRBV10-1
CASRSIGQGNQPQHF,15,TRBV10-3
CASSNLRTGPYNEQFF,16,TRBV19
CASSASGTHQETQYF,15,TRBV28
CASSLALQGIPGEQYF,16,TRBV5-1
CSVEEDRGRSETQYF,15,TRBV29-1